Sequencing of this T cell receptor beta chain was carried out in a study of naive and memory T cell subsets. This clonotype showed up many times. The germline gives CDR1 ENHRY, CDR2 SYGVKD. With V trimmed by 4 bases and J by 5 bases, 8 bases remained unmatched. The CDR3 is made up of 15 amino acids. Two oligonucleotides, mixed equimolar, formed the beta constant-region primer covering TRBC1 and TRBC2. In TCRdb, the UMI-ligation and nested PCR reads were re-called with MiXCR into one record per CDR3 protein. The sample consists of roughly 40,000 distinct CDR3 sequences, 13% of them appearing once. Sequencing was done on a sample of effector memory CD4+ T cells from blood. Stated subset: effector memory, CD45RA- CD27-. The sequence was obtained from a human donor in good health. The chain carries TRBV10-3 and TRBJ2-1; 7 bases agree with TRBD1. The chain's CDR3 is CAISGDKGANNEQFF. The CDR3 DNA sequence: TGTGCCATCAGTGGAGACAAGGGGGCCAACAATGAGCAGTTCTTC.